One and the same sample provided the 25 T cell receptor beta chains below, sequenced in a study of cytomegalovirus exposure and HLA in healthy donors. PCR amplification relied on 60 Vbeta primers (plus 13 Jbeta primers). Assay: immunoSEQ multiplex PCR; the TCRdb copy retains only in-frame clones and omits some. The data contain about 280,000 clones, around 90% of them singletons. Specimen: PBMCs. These receptors were obtained from a woman aged 18-30 years in good health and CMV-seronegative.

The rearrangement links TRBV9 to TRBJ2-1; tentatively, D is TRBD2 (7 bases). The germline V gene encodes CDR1 SGDLS and CDR2 YYNGEE. V shed 0 bases and J shed 0 bases, with 16 bases lying between them. This CDR3 has 18 amino acids. CDR3 sequence reads: CASSVAKGGPSSYNEQFF. The CDR3 coding sequence is TGTGCCAGCAGCGTAGCTAAGGGGGGGCCCAGCTCCTACAATGAGCAGTTCTTC.

The chain joins TRBV5-1 to TRBJ2-3, with 8 positions matching TRBD1. This CDR3 contains 16 residues. J gave up 0 bases and V 1 base, and 4 bases lay outside the gene matches. Germline assignment: CDR1 SGHRS and CDR2 YFSETQ. The CDR3 protein is CASSLLGQGSTDTQYF. The CDR3 nucleotides are TGCGCCAGCAGCTTGCTAGGACAGGGAAGCACAGATACGCAGTATTTT.

V is TRBV7-2 and J is TRBJ1-5, with TRBD1 identical over 7 bases. Trimming cost V 5 bases and J 6 bases; bases outside gene matches: 13. This CDR3 has 16 residues. Germline V CDR1 and CDR2: SGHTA, FQGNSA. The CDR3 DNA follows: TGTGCCAGCAGCCCCGGTTCGACAGGGTTGGTTCAGCCCCAGCATTTT. Its protein product is CASSPGSTGLVQPQHF. Full variable domain (outside the CDR3, taken from reference TRBV7-2 and TRBJ1-5): GAGVSQSPSNKVTEKGKDVELRCDPISGHTALYWYRQSLGQGLEFLIYFQGNSAPDKSGLPSDRFSAERTGGSVSTLTIQRTQQEDSAVYLCASSPGSTGLVQPQHFGDGTRLSIL.

V and J are TRBV10-3 and TRBJ2-3, with TRBD2 as a possible D gene (6 bases). CDR3 length: 11 residues. V dropped 9 bases and J dropped 8 bases, with 12 bases sitting between them. The germline CDR1 and CDR2 sequences are ENHRY and SYGVKD. The CDR3 DNA reads TGTGCCATAAGCTCGGAGGGTACGCAGTATTTT. Its protein product is CAISSEGTQYF.

This clone showed up just once. The CDR3 loop reads CASSPQGSAGNTIYF. DNA of the CDR3: TGTGCCAGCAGCCCGCAGGGTAGTGCTGGAAACACCATATATTTT. The chain couples TRBV16 to TRBJ1-3; weak D call: TRBD1 (5 bases). The V end lost 4 bases, the J end lost 2 bases, and 12 bases lay between the germline ends. Germline assignment: CDR1 KGHSY and CDR2 FQNENV. The CDR3 covers 15 residues.

Worth noting for this clone: Different DNA sequences within this sample yield the same CDR3. This chain connects TRBV2 to TRBJ1-4; D is ambiguous. This CDR3 is built from 14 residues. With 9 bases removed from V and 7 bases from J, the gap between germline ends came to 18 bases. Looked up from germline, CDR1 is SNHLY and CDR2 is FYNNEI. CDR3 amino acids: CASRLGWRGEKLFF. The CDR3, as DNA: TGTGCCAGTAGGCTCGGGTGGAGAGGTGAAAAACTGTTTTTT. The variable domain in full, with the rest retrieved from reference TRBV2 and TRBJ1-4, is EPEVTQTPSHQVTQMGQEVILRCVPISNHLYFYWYRQILGQKVEFLVSFYNNEISEKSEIFDDQFSVERPDGSNFTLKIRSTKLEDSAMYFCASRLGWRGEKLFFGSGTQLSVL.

The chain has TRBV18 and TRBJ2-4; D remains unclear. Deletions cut 0 bases from V and 2 bases from J, with 5 bases between. Looked up from germline, CDR1 is KGHSH and CDR2 is LQKENI. The CDR3 runs to 14 residues. The CDR3 coding sequence is TGTGCCAGCTCACCACCATCTCCCAAAAACATTCAGTACTTC. Protein product: CASSPPSPKNIQYF. Full variable domain (missing parts from reference TRBV18 and TRBJ2-4): NAGVMQNPRHLVRRRGQEARLRCSPMKGHSHVYWYRQLPEEGLKFMVYLQKENIIDESGMPKERFSAEFPKEGPSILRIQQVVRGDSAAYFCASSPPSPKNIQYFGAGTRLSVL.

The chain is built from TRBV19 and TRBJ1-3; the match to TRBD1 covers 7 bases. Germline V gene sequence: CDR1 LNHDA, CDR2 SQIVND (reference sequence). The CDR3 loop spans 16 amino acids. The V and J ends lost 7 bases and 3 bases, in that order; junction bases with no gene match: 12. CDR3 sequence reads: CASIIGGGAYGNTIYF. The CDR3 nucleotides read TGTGCCAGTATCATCGGAGGGGGCGCGTATGGAAACACCATATATTTT.

The CDR3 protein is CASSDRGLWPQHF. The CDR3 nucleotides read TGTGCCAGCAGTGACAGGGGTCTCTGGCCCCAGCATTTT. J is TRBJ1-5 and V is TRBV6-1, with a possible D match to TRBD1 (6 bases). Germline loops: CDR1 MNHNS, CDR2 SASEGT. CDR3 length: 13 amino acids. The ends were cut back, 3 bases at V and 9 bases at J, with 12 bases in the middle.

This chain links TRBV5-1 with TRBJ1-2; 9 bases are shared with TRBD1. This CDR3 is built from 16 residues. Germline CDR1 reads SGHRS; CDR2 reads YFSETQ. The J segment lost 3 bases and the V segment lost 4 bases, leaving 10 bases of the junction unmatched. CDR3 DNA sequence: TGCGCCAGCAGCCTTGGACAGGGGACCATATACTATGGCTACACCTTC. Translated, it gives CASSLGQGTIYYGYTF.

The chain uses TRBV14 and TRBJ1-2, with 9 positions matching TRBD1. The germline V gene encodes CDR1 SGHDN and CDR2 FVKESK. Trimming removed 4 bases from V and 4 bases from J; junction bases left unmatched: 13. CDR3 length: 17 residues. The CDR3 region is CASSPLGGTGTFYGYTF. In DNA, the CDR3 is TGTGCCAGCAGCCCCCTGGGAGGGACAGGGACTTTCTATGGCTACACCTTC.

The V call is TRBV7-2, the J call TRBJ1-1, with D hard to call. The V end was cut by 5 bases, the J end by 5 bases, with 12 bases between. The germline V gene encodes CDR1 SGHTA and CDR2 FQGNSA. There are 13 residues in the CDR3. This chain's CDR3 is CASSPQTGTEAFF. The CDR3 nucleotides read TGTGCCAGCAGCCCCCAAACCGGGACTGAAGCTTTCTTT.

This chain links TRBV4-1 with TRBJ2-1, with D unresolved. This CDR3 is 12 amino acids long. Germline values: CDR1 MGHRA, CDR2 YSYEKL. V lost 1 base to trimming and J lost 8 bases, with 6 bases between them. CDR3 nucleotide sequence: TGCGCCAGCAGCCAAGTCAGTTATGAGCAGTTCTTC. Amino acids: CASSQVSYEQFF.

This sequence joins TRBV6-6 and TRBJ1-4; perhaps TRBD1 as D (6 bases). CDR1 is MNHNY, CDR2 SVGAGI, per germline (reference sequence). Trimming stripped 11 bases from V and 3 bases from J, with 22 bases between. This CDR3 has 16 amino acids. CDR3 in amino acids: CAGPRTGNPANEKLFF. The CDR3 bases are TGTGCCGGGCCCCGTACAGGGAACCCGGCTAATGAAAAACTGTTTTTT.

V gene TRBV10-1 combines with J gene TRBJ2-7; maybe TRBD1 (6 bases). Deletions cut 6 bases from V and 1 base from J, with 19 bases between. Germline-derived CDR1 and CDR2 are WNHNN and SYGVQD (reference sequence). The CDR3 has 16 amino acids. CDR3 nucleotide sequence: TGCGCCAGCAGCTCTGGAACAGGGAAGTCGTCCTACGAGCAGTACTTC. This translates into CASSSGTGKSSYEQYF.

The chain employs TRBV6-5 and TRBJ1-1; D might be TRBD1 (5 bases). Trimming took 8 bases from V and 5 from J, leaving 9 bases between them. This CDR3 region has 11 residues. Germline CDR1 MNHEY, CDR2 SVGAGI. The CDR3 DNA follows: TGTGCCAGCCTCCGGGGGACTGAAGCTTTCTTT. Translation gives CASLRGTEAFF.

To note about this clone: One end of the junction is discordant with germline, which a read error may explain. This chain connects TRBV7-9 to TRBJ1-2; the D gene is possibly TRBD1 (5 bases). Germline-derived CDR1 and CDR2 are SEHNR and FQNEAQ (reference sequence). The CDR3 has 12 amino acids. The CDR3 DNA reads TGTTCCAGCAGCCCGGGACTTCATGGCTACACCTTC. Protein product: CSSSPGLHGYTF.

This sequence joins TRBV4-1 and TRBJ2-2, with TRBD1 matching 10 bases. Germline lookup yields CDR1 MGHRA and CDR2 YSYEKL. The J segment lost 6 bases and the V segment lost 3 bases, leaving 10 bases of the junction unmatched. The CDR3 is 17 residues long. The CDR3 protein is CASSHLTGGKEAGELFF. Written as DNA, the CDR3 is TGCGCCAGCAGCCACCTGACAGGGGGCAAGGAGGCCGGGGAGCTGTTTTTT.

V gene TRBV5-1 combines with J gene TRBJ2-5; 8 bases line up with TRBD1. This CDR3 is built from 20 residues. The V gene end was trimmed by 4 bases and the J gene end by 1 base; junction bases not matched to a gene: 21. From germline, CDR1 is SGHRS and CDR2 YFSETQ. The DNA of the CDR3 is TGCGCCAGCAGCCCCCACTTGGACAGGGCGATGAGTAGTTTCCAAGAGACCCAGTACTTC. Amino acid sequence: CASSPHLDRAMSSFQETQYF. The variable domain in full, with the rest retrieved from reference TRBV5-1 and TRBJ2-5, is KAGVTQTPRYLIKTRGQQVTLSCSPISGHRSVSWYQQTPGQGLQFLFEYFSETQRNKGNFPGRFSGRQFSNSRSEMNVSTLELGDSALYLCASSPHLDRAMSSFQETQYFGPGTRLLVL.

V is TRBV15 and J is TRBJ1-2, with a weak D call TRBD1 (6 bases). The CDR3 has 14 amino acids. CDR1 is LNHNV, CDR2 YYDKDF, per germline (reference sequence). V was pared by 0 bases and J by 8 bases, with 13 bases between. CDR3 DNA sequence: TGTGCCACCAGCAGAGATTTAGGGGGAGGGGGCTACACCTTC. It translates to CATSRDLGGGGYTF.

The chain recombines TRBV2 with TRBJ2-2; 11 bases are a match to TRBD1. The CDR3 runs 15 residues. V shed 6 bases, J shed 3 bases, and the junction held 3 bases outside the gene matches. The germline V gene has CDR1 SNHLY and CDR2 FYNNEI. DNA for the CDR3: TGTGCCAGCAGCCGGGGACAGGGGGACACCGGGGAGCTGTTTTTT. Translating it yields CASSRGQGDTGELFF.

This clone appeared once. V gene TRBV7-9 combines with J gene TRBJ2-1; D remains unclear. Between the trimmed V and J ends, which lost 2 bases and 6 bases, there was a span of 11 bases. Germline CDR1 and CDR2: SEHNR and FQNEAQ (reference sequence). CDR3 length: 14 residues. The CDR3 here is CASSLPKSSNEQFF. The CDR3 region has the DNA TGTGCCAGCAGCTTACCCAAATCCAGCAATGAGCAGTTCTTC.

This clone was picked up one time. The gene calls are TRBV27 and TRBJ2-3, with 9 bases lining up with TRBD2. With 8 bases clipped from V and 5 bases from J, the junction kept 5 bases outside the gene matches. This CDR3 has 13 residues. Germline lookup yields CDR1 MNHEY and CDR2 SMNVEV (reference sequence). The CDR3 coding sequence is TGTGCCAGCGCGGGGGGGCCCGAAGATACGCAGTATTTT. Protein product: CASAGGPEDTQYF.

CDR3 sequence (DNA): TGCGCCAGCAGCCGCGGGGGGGCTTCAGATACGCAGTATTTT. It specifies CASSRGGASDTQYF. The V and J genes are TRBV5-1 and TRBJ2-3; 9 bases align to TRBD2. The CDR3 contains 14 residues. The germline CDR1 and CDR2 sequences are SGHRS and YFSETQ. The ends lost 4 bases at V and 4 bases at J; junction bases unmatched: 4.

The rearrangement joins TRBV15 to TRBJ2-5, with 7 bases identical to TRBD1. V trimming: 3 bases; J trimming: 1 base; junction bases outside the gene matches: 5. The germline V gene encodes CDR1 LNHNV and CDR2 YYDKDF (reference sequence). This CDR3 contains 15 residues. The CDR3 sequence: CATSRGRQGQETQYF. CDR3 nucleotides: TGTGCCACCAGCAGGGGACGACAGGGCCAAGAGACCCAGTACTTC.